These 6 T cell receptor beta chains were all obtained from the same sample, sequenced in a study of CD8 T cells in ankylosing spondylitis. A single record per CDR3 protein comes from TCRdb applying MiXCR to the 5' RACE reads. The sample records roughly 230,000 distinct CDR3 sequences, approximately 20% being singletons. Sequenced input: blood, either unsorted or a sorted T cell fraction (not recorded which). The receptors stem from a male donor with ankylosing spondylitis or in good health (not recorded which).

This clonotype was seen more than once but under ten times. The V gene is TRBV29-1, the J gene TRBJ2-7; possibly TRBD1 or TRBD2 for D (5 bases each). The CDR3 sequence is 15 residues long. V dropped 1 base and J dropped 2 bases, with 15 bases sitting between them. Germline V gene data show CDR1 as SQVTM and CDR2 as ANQGSEA. The CDR3, as DNA: TGCAGCGTTGAAGCCCCCGGGACGGCCCCCTACGAGCAGTACTTC. This codes for CSVEAPGTAPYEQYF.

The sample holds a few counts of this clonotype. V is TRBV4-1 and J is TRBJ2-1, with 10 bases aligning to TRBD2. Germline trimming cut 0 bases from V and 9 bases from J; bases unmatched to any gene: 14. The germline V gene encodes CDR1 MGHRA and CDR2 YSYEKL. The length of the CDR3 is 18 residues. The CDR3 protein is CASSQDLPDSSGSIEQFF. The CDR3 nucleotides read TGCGCCAGCAGCCAAGATCTTCCGGACTCTAGCGGGAGCATTGAGCAGTTCTTC.

The chain uses TRBV29-1 and TRBJ2-5; possible D gene TRBD2, 5 bases. The V end lost 7 bases, the J end lost 5 bases, and 14 bases lay between the germline ends. The CDR3 has 12 amino acids. Germline V gives CDR1 SQVTM, CDR2 ANQGSEA. This chain's CDR3 is CSGVPTGETQYF. DNA for the CDR3: TGCAGCGGCGTCCCAACGGGGGAGACCCAGTACTTC.

The chain combines TRBV28 with TRBJ2-7; the match to TRBD2 covers 10 bases. Germline V gene data show CDR1 as MDHEN and CDR2 as SYDVKM. V lost 3 bases and J lost 4; bases outside the gene matches: 9. CDR3 length: 16 amino acids. CDR3 DNA: TGTGCCAGCAGTTTTTCTAGCGGGAGACTGGGTTACGAGCAGTACTTC. Its protein is CASSFSSGRLGYEQYF.

J is TRBJ2-7 and V is TRBV28; TRBD2 aligns across 8 bases. Per the germline V gene, CDR1 is MDHEN and CDR2 is SYDVKM. With V trimmed by 4 bases and J by 4 bases, 6 bases remained unmatched. This CDR3 region has 14 residues. In DNA, the CDR3 is TGTGCCAGCAGTTACCAGCGGGAGTTTTACGAGCAGTACTTC. It codes for CASSYQREFYEQYF.

A few counts support this clonotype. The chain carries TRBV9 and TRBJ1-1, with D possibly being TRBD1 (5 bases). From germline, CDR1 is SGDLS and CDR2 YYNGEE. Trimming stripped 0 bases from V and 6 bases from J, with 15 bases between. This CDR3 is built from 15 residues. CDR3 amino acids: CASSVGRQPLPEAFF. CDR3 bases: TGTGCCAGCAGCGTAGGTCGACAGCCTCTTCCTGAAGCTTTCTTT.